The rows below give T cell receptor beta chains drawn from one sample of a study of technical replicates of blood from a few donors. Assay: immunoSEQ multiplex PCR; the TCRdb copy retains only in-frame clones and omits some. Of some 85,000 clones listed, roughly 93% were seen once; the top ten hold about 0.39%. Sequenced input: T cells isolated from PBMCs. The receptor set was obtained from a human donor in good health. Both conserved end residues are part of each CDR3. A D gene is named only where the DNA matches it firmly. Clone size is shown for a subset of rows, as once, few, many or a class of expanded clone.

j_gene	abundance	v_gene	d_gene	CDR3aa	CDR3nt
TRBJ2-1	-	TRBV6-1	-	CASSESGTRYNEQFF	TGTGCCAGCAGTGAGTCAGGGACTCGATACAATGAGCAGTTCTTC
TRBJ2-3	-	TRBV28	TRBD1	CASSSGTTGLQADTQYF	TGTGCCAGCAGTTCTGGAACGACAGGGCTTCAGGCAGATACGCAGTATTTT
TRBJ2-7	-	TRBV5-1	TRBD2	CASSLRRAGGVIDEQYF	TGCGCCAGCAGCTTACGGAGAGCGGGAGGTGTTATCGACGAGCAGTACTTC
TRBJ2-3	once	TRBV28	-	CASSLPLLAHYSTDTQYF	TGTGCCAGCAGTCTCCCCCTTCTAGCGCACTATAGCACAGATACGCAGTATTTT
TRBJ1-1	-	TRBV7-2	TRBD1	CASSSRQGITEAFF	TGTGCCAGCAGCTCGAGACAGGGAATCACTGAAGCTTTCTTT
TRBJ1-2	-	TRBV28	TRBD1	CASSLLGGDRGTGNYGYTF	TGTGCCAGCAGTTTATTAGGGGGGGACAGGGGAACGGGTAACTATGGCTACACCTTC
TRBJ2-1	-	TRBV6-6	-	CASSTPGLKLGNEQFF	TGTGCCAGCAGTACACCGGGACTCAAGCTGGGGAATGAGCAGTTCTTC
TRBJ2-5	-	TRBV5-4	-	CASSLALQETQYF	TGTGCCAGCAGCTTGGCCCTGCAAGAGACCCAGTACTTC
TRBJ1-1	once	TRBV30	TRBD1	CAWTPGQGLSEAFF	TGTGCCTGGACCCCGGGACAGGGATTGTCTGAAGCTTTCTTT
TRBJ1-4	-	TRBV30	TRBD1	CAWSLGGSNEKLFF	TGTGCCTGGAGTCTAGGGGGCTCTAATGAAAAACTGTTTTTT
TRBJ1-3	-	TRBV19	-	CASSIDWGRSSGNTIYF	TGTGCCAGTAGTATAGATTGGGGCCGCAGCTCTGGAAACACCATATATTTT
TRBJ2-7	-	TRBV7-3	TRBD1	CASSLTGTGSVEQYF	TGTGCCAGCAGTTTGACCGGGACAGGGAGCGTCGAGCAGTACTTC
TRBJ1-1	-	TRBV28	-	CASRPQAAEAFF	TGTGCCAGCAGACCCCAGGCCGCTGAAGCTTTCTTT
TRBJ2-3	-	TRBV13	TRBD2	CASSYQAGGVTDTQYF	TGTGCCAGCAGCTATCAAGCGGGAGGAGTCACAGATACGCAGTATTTT
TRBJ2-7	once	TRBV20-1	-	CSADTGEQYF	TGCAGTGCTGATACGGGGGAGCAGTACTTC
TRBJ1-1	-	TRBV27	-	CASELNTEAFF	TGTGCCAGCGAGCTGAACACTGAAGCTTTCTTT
TRBJ1-2	-	TRBV19	-	CASSSRTDWGYTF	TGTGCCAGTAGTTCCAGGACTGATTGGGGCTACACCTTC
TRBJ2-1	-	TRBV7-3	TRBD2	CASSLFPTSGKYNEQFF	TGTGCCAGCAGCTTATTCCCTACTAGCGGGAAGTACAATGAGCAGTTCTTC
TRBJ2-1	-	TRBV28	TRBD2	CASSITVAGDDEQFF	TGTGCCAGCTCCATTACTGTAGCGGGAGATGATGAGCAGTTCTTC
TRBJ2-7	-	TRBV10-3	TRBD2	CAIGGGVGQYF	TGTGCCATCGGGGGGGGTGTCGGGCAGTACTTC
TRBJ2-3	-	TRBV6-6	-	CASTPSGHTDTQYF	TGTGCCAGCACCCCTTCTGGCCACACAGATACGCAGTATTTT
TRBJ2-5	once	TRBV29-1	TRBD2	CSVDGLAGGRETQYF	TGCAGCGTTGATGGGCTAGCGGGGGGTAGAGAGACCCAGTACTTC
TRBJ1-5	-	TRBV4-1	-	CASSQGKLHRINQPQHF	TGCGCCAGCAGCCAAGGTAAACTACATCGAATTAATCAGCCCCAGCATTTT
TRBJ1-1	-	TRBV7-9	TRBD1	CASTGTGSLRTEAFF	TGTGCCAGCACCGGGACAGGCTCCCTTCGGACTGAAGCTTTCTTT
TRBJ2-3	-	TRBV6-1	TRBD2	CASSNSGGRADTQYF	TGTGCCAGCAGCAACTCCGGAGGGAGGGCAGATACGCAGTATTTT
TRBJ2-1	-	TRBV6-4	TRBD2	CASASGRVPNEQFF	TGTGCCAGCGCTAGCGGGAGGGTCCCCAATGAGCAGTTCTTC
TRBJ1-2	once	TRBV6-1	-	CASSETFYTF	TGTGCCAGCAGTGAGACATTCTACACCTTC
TRBJ2-3	-	TRBV30	TRBD2	CALLAGDTDTQYF	TGTGCCTTACTAGCGGGAGACACAGATACGCAGTATTTT
TRBJ2-5	-	TRBV5-1	TRBD2	CASSGWGTLAEQETQYF	TGCGCCAGCAGCGGGTGGGGGACACTAGCGGAACAAGAGACCCAGTACTTC
TRBJ2-7	-	TRBV30	-	CAWSPGRTYEQYF	TGTGCCTGGAGTCCGGGGAGGACATACGAGCAGTACTTC
TRBJ2-5	-	TRBV4-3	TRBD1	CASSQEGTGGAETQYF	TGCGCCAGCAGCCAAGAGGGGACAGGGGGCGCAGAGACCCAGTACTTC
TRBJ1-1	-	TRBV14	-	CASSRDRGYEAFF	TGTGCCAGCAGCCGCGACCGAGGATATGAAGCTTTCTTT